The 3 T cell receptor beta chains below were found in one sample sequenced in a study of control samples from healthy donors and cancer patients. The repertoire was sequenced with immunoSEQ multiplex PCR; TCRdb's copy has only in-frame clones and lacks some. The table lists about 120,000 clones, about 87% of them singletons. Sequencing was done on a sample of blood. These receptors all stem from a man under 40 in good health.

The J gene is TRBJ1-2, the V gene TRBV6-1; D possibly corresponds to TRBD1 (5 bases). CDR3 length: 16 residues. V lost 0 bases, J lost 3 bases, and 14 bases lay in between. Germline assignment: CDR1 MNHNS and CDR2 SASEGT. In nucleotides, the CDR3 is TGTGCCAGCAGTGAAGCGCACGAGGGGCGCTACTATGGCTACACCTTC. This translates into CASSEAHEGRYYGYTF.

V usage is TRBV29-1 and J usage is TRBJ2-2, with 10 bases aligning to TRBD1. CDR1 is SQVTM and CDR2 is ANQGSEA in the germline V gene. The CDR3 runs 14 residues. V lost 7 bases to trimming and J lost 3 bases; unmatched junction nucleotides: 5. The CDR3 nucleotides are TGCAGCGCCGACAGGGGGCGCGACACCGGGGAGCTGTTTTTT. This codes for CSADRGRDTGELFF.

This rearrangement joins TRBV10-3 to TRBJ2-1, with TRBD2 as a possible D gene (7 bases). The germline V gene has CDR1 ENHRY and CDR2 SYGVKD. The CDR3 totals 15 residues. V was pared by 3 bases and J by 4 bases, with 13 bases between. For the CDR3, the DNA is TGTGCCATCAGTGATAGGGGGGGAGATTACAATGAGCAGTTCTTC. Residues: CAISDRGGDYNEQFF.